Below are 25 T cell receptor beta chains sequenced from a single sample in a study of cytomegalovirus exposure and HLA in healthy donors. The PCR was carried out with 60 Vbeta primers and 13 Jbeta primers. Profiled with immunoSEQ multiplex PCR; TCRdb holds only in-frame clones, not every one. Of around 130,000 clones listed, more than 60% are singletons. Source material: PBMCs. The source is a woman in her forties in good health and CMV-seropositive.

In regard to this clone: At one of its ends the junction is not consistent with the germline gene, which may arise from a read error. The CDR3 DNA sequence: TGTGCCAGCAGTTTTTCACAGGCAGGATACACAAATACGCAGTATTTT. Its translation is CASSFSQAGYTNTQYF. V and J are TRBV28 and TRBJ2-3; D possibly corresponds to TRBD1 (5 bases). The length of the CDR3 is 16 residues. Germline CDR1 is MDHEN and CDR2 is SYDVKM. Using reference TRBV28 and TRBJ2-3 for the parts outside the CDR3, the full variable domain is DVKVTQSSRYLVKRTGEKVFLECVQDMDHENMFWYRQDPGLGLRLIYFSYDVKMKEKGDIPEGYSVSREKKERFSLILESASTNQTSMYLCASSFSQAGYTNTQYFGPGTRLTVL.

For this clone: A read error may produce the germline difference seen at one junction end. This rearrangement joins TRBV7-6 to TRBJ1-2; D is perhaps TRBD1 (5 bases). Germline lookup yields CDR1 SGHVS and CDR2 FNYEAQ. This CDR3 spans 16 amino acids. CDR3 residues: CAGSPQRGRANYGYTF. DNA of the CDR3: TGTGCCGGCAGCCCTCAACGGGGGAGAGCTAACTATGGCTACACCTTC.

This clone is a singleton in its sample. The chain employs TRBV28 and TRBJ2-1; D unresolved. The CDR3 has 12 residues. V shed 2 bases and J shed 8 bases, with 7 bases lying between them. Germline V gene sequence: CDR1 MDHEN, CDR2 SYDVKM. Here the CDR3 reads CASSLQVHEQFF. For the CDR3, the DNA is TGTGCCAGCAGTTTACAGGTGCATGAGCAGTTCTTC.

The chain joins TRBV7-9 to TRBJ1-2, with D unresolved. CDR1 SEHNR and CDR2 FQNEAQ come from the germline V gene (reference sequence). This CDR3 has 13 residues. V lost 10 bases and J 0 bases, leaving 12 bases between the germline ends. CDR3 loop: CATEYPTNYGYTF. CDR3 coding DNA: TGTGCCACCGAGTACCCAACTAACTATGGCTACACCTTC.

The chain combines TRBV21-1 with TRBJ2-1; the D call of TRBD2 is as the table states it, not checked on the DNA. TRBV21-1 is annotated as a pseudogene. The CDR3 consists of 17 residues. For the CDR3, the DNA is TGTGCCAGCAGCAATTGCGCAGGACTAACGGAAACTAATGAGCAGTTCTTC. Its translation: CASSNCAGLTETNEQFF.

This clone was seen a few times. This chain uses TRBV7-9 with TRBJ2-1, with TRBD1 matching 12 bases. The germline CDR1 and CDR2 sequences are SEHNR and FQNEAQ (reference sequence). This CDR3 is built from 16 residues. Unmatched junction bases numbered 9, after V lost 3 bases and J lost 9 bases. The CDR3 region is CASSFLTGTGGSEQFF. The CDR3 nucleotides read TGTGCCAGCAGCTTCCTCACCGGGACAGGGGGCTCTGAGCAGTTCTTC.

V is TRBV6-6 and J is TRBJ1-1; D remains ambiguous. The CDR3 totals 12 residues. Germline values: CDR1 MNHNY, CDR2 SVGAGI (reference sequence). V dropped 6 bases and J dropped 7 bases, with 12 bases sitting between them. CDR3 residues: CASSIHQIEAFF. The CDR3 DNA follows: TGTGCCAGCAGCATTCACCAGATTGAAGCTTTCTTT.

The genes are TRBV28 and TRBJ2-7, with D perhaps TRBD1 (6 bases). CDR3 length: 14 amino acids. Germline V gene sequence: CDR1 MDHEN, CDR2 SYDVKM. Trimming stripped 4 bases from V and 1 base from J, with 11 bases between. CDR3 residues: CASSSPGESYEQYF. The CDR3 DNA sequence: TGTGCCAGCAGTTCACCAGGGGAATCCTACGAGCAGTACTTC. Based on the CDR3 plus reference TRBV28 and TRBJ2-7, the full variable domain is DVKVTQSSRYLVKRTGEKVFLECVQDMDHENMFWYRQDPGLGLRLIYFSYDVKMKEKGDIPEGYSVSREKKERFSLILESASTNQTSMYLCASSSPGESYEQYFGPGTRLTVT.

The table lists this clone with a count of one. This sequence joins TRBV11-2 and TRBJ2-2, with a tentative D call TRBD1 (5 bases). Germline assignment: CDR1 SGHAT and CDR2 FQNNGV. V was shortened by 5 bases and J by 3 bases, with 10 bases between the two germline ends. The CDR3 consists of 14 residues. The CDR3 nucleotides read TGTGCCAGCAGCCACAGGTCGCACACCGGGGAGCTGTTTTTT. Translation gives CASSHRSHTGELFF.

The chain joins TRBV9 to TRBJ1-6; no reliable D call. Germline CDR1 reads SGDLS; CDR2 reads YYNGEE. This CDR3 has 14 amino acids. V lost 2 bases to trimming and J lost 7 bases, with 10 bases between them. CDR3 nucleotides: TGTGCCAGCAGCGTCGACGGAGGGAATTCACCCCTCCACTTT. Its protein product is CASSVDGGNSPLHF.

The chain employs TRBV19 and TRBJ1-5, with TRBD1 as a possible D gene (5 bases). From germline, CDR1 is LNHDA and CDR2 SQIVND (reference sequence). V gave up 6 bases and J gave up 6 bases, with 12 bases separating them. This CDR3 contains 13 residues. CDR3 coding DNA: TGTGCCAGTAGGGGGGACTTTATTCAGCCCCAGCATTTT. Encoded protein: CASRGDFIQPQHF.

The CDR3 region is CASSLGATALTGEQYF. In DNA, the CDR3 is TGTGCCAGCAGCTTAGGAGCAACAGCCCTCACCGGCGAGCAGTACTTC. The rearrangement links TRBV7-2 to TRBJ2-5; D is uncertain. The assigned J gene may be wrong: the sequence end matches TRBJ2-7 better. Germline values: CDR1 SGHTA, CDR2 FQGNSA. CDR3 length equals 16 residues.

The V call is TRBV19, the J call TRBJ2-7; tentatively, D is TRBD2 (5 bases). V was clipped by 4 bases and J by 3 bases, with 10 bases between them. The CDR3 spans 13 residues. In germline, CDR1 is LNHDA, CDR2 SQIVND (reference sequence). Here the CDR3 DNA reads TGTGCCAGTAGTACGTCGGGAAGCTACGAGCAGTACTTC. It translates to CASSTSGSYEQYF. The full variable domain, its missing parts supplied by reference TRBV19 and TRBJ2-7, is DGGITQSPKYLFRKEGQNVTLSCEQNLNHDAMYWYRQDPGQGLRLIYYSQIVNDFQKGDIAEGYSVSREKKESFPLTVTSAQKNPTAFYLCASSTSGSYEQYFGPGTRLTVT.

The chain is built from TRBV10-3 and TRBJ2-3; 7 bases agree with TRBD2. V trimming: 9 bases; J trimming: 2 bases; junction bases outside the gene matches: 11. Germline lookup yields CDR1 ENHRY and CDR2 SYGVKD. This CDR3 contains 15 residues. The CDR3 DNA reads TGTGCCATAAGGACTAGTCAACTTTACACAGATACGCAGTATTTT. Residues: CAIRTSQLYTDTQYF.

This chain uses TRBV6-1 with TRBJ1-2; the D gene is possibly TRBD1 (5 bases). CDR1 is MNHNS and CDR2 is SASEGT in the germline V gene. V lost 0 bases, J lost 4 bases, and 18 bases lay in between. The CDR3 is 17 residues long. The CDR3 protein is CASSEAIRVPLVYGYTF. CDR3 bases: TGTGCCAGCAGTGAAGCAATCAGGGTGCCCCTAGTCTATGGCTACACCTTC.

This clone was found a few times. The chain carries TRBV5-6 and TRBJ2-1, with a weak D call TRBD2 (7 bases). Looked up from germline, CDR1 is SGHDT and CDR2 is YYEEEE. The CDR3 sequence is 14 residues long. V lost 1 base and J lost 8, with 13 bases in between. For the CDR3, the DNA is TGTGCCAGCAGCTTGCGGGGGGCCGCAGATGAGCAGTTCTTC. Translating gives CASSLRGAADEQFF.

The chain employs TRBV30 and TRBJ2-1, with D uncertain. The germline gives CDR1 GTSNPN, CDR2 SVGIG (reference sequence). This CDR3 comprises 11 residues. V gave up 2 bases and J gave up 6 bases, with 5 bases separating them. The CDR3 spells CAWSYFNEQFF. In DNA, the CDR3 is TGTGCCTGGAGTTACTTCAATGAGCAGTTCTTC.

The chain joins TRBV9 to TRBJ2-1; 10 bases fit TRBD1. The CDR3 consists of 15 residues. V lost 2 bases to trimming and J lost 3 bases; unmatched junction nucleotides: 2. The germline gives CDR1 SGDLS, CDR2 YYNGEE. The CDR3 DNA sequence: TGTGCCAGCAGCGTGGGGACAGGGGACTACAATGAGCAGTTCTTC. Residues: CASSVGTGDYNEQFF.

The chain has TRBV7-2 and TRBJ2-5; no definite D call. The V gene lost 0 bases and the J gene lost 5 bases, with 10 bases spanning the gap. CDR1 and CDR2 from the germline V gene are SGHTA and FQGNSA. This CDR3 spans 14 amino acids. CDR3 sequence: CASSLATKVETQYF. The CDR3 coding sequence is TGTGCCAGCAGCTTAGCTACTAAGGTGGAGACCCAGTACTTC.

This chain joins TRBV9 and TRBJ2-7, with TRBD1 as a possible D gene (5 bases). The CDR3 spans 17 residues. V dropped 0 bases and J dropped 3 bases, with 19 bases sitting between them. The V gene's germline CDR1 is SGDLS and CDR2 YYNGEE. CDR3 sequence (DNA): TGTGCCAGCAGCGTAGGAGATAGGGGAACCTCTCACTACGAGCAGTACTTC. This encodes CASSVGDRGTSHYEQYF.

CDR3 nucleotide sequence: TGTGCCAGTAGTATAGATCGCGCGAACACTGAAGCTTTCTTT. This encodes CASSIDRANTEAFF. The chain combines TRBV19 with TRBJ1-1; D gene ambiguous. V lost 0 bases to trimming and J lost 1 base, with 6 bases between them. Germline assignment: CDR1 LNHDA and CDR2 SQIVND (reference sequence). CDR3 length equals 14 residues.

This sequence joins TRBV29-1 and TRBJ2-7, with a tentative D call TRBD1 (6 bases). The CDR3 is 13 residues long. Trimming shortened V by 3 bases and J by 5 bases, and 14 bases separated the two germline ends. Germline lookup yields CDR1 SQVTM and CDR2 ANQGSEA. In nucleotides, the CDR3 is TGCAGCGTTGATCAGACAGGAGACCACGAGCAGTACTTC. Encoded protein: CSVDQTGDHEQYF.

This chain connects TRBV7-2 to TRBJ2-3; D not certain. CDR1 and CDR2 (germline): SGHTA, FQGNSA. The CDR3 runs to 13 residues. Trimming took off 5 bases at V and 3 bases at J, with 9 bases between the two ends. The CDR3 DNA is TGTGCCAGCAGCGCGTTAATGACAGATACGCAGTATTTT. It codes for CASSALMTDTQYF.

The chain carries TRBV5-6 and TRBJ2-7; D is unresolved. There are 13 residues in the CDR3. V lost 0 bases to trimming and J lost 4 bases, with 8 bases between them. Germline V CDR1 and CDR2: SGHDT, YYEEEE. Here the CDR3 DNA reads TGTGCCAGCAGCTTGGGGCCAGCGTACGAGCAGTACTTC. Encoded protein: CASSLGPAYEQYF.

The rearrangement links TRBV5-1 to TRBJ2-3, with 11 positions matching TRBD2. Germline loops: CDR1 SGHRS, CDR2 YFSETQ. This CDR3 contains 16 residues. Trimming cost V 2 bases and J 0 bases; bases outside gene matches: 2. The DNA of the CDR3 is TGCGCCAGCAGCTTCCTAGCGGGGGGTAGCACAGATACGCAGTATTTT. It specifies CASSFLAGGSTDTQYF.